The 25 T cell receptor beta chains listed next were all sequenced from one sample in a study of blood T cell repertoires in COVID-19. TCRdb keeps only in-frame clones here, not all; method: immunoSEQ multiplex PCR. This sample has 200,000 to 300,000 clones; 85% occur once, and the top ten carry roughly 6.4%. Source material: peripheral blood. The receptors shown here come from a woman aged 55-69 years with active or convalescent COVID-19.

The genes are TRBV5-6 and TRBJ1-1; D is perhaps TRBD1 (6 bases). Trimming stripped 0 bases from V and 0 bases from J, with 6 bases between. Germline-derived CDR1 and CDR2 are SGHDT and YYEEEE. The length of the CDR3 is 14 residues. In DNA, the CDR3 is TGTGCCAGCAGCTTGGGACAGGTGAACACTGAAGCTTTCTTT. Translating it yields CASSLGQVNTEAFF.

This clone was detected once. The gene calls are TRBV13 and TRBJ2-7, with TRBD2 identical over 9 bases. V shed 5 bases, J shed 0 bases, and the junction held 8 bases outside the gene matches. The CDR3 runs to 16 residues. Germline V gives CDR1 PRHDT, CDR2 FYEKMQ (reference sequence). DNA of the CDR3: TGTGCCAGCAGCGGCAGACTAGCGGATAACTCCTACGAGCAGTACTTC. Translating gives CASSGRLADNSYEQYF.

This sequence joins TRBV28 and TRBJ1-2; no clear D gene. Germline V CDR1 and CDR2: MDHEN, SYDVKM. Between the trimmed V and J ends, which lost 4 bases and 4 bases, there was a span of 10 bases. This CDR3 has 13 amino acids. CDR3 bases: TGTGCCAGCAGTTCGGAAGGAGTCTATGGCTACACCTTC. The encoded protein is CASSSEGVYGYTF.

J is TRBJ2-2 and V is TRBV16; D is unclear. The CDR3 length is 13 residues. Germline CDR1 and CDR2: KGHSY and FQNENV. The V gene lost 1 base and the J gene lost 8 bases, with 8 bases spanning the gap. The DNA for the CDR3 is TGTGCCAGCAGCCAATTTCAACAGGGGGAGCTGTTTTTT. It is translated as CASSQFQQGELFF.

The rearrangement uses TRBV19 and TRBJ1-3; D not resolved. CDR1 and CDR2 (germline): LNHDA, SQIVND (reference sequence). Trimming took off 2 bases at V and 0 bases at J, with 5 bases between the two ends. The CDR3 is 14 residues long. CDR3 amino acids: CASSIRASGNTIYF. Written as DNA, the CDR3 is TGTGCCAGTAGTATAAGAGCCTCTGGAAACACCATATATTTT.

This clone has just one count. This rearrangement joins TRBV30 to TRBJ1-5; tentative D call: TRBD1 (5 bases). The CDR3 extends over 16 amino acids. The germline V and J ends were trimmed by 0 bases and 2 bases, with 14 bases remaining between them. The germline V gene has CDR1 GTSNPN and CDR2 SVGIG (reference sequence). As DNA, the CDR3 is TGTGCCTGGAGTGTCCAGCTGTCGGGGGGCAATCAGCCCCAGCATTTT. This translates into CAWSVQLSGGNQPQHF.

The chain uses TRBV6-5 and TRBJ1-6; D possibly corresponds to TRBD1 (5 bases). The CDR3 loop spans 13 amino acids. Trimming shortened V by 11 bases and J by 2 bases, and 10 bases separated the two germline ends. The germline CDR1 and CDR2 sequences are MNHEY and SVGAGI. CDR3 sequence reads: CAAGGTYNSPLHF. In DNA form, the CDR3 reads TGTGCCGCGGGGGGTACCTATAATTCACCCCTCCACTTT.

This clone came up many times. This rearrangement joins TRBV2 to TRBJ2-7; 12 nucleotides line up with TRBD2. The CDR3 spans 15 residues. V dropped 6 bases and J dropped 7; count of bases not matched to a gene: 10. CDR1 SNHLY and CDR2 FYNNEI come from the germline V gene. CDR3 DNA: TGTGCCAGCAGATCCTCAGGACTAGCGGGAAGTGAGCAGTACTTC. Protein product: CASRSSGLAGSEQYF.

This clone is a singleton in its sample. V is TRBV11-3 and J is TRBJ1-4; 10 bases map to TRBD1. Trimming took 8 bases from V and 7 from J; bases not matched to a gene: 1. Germline V gene sequence: CDR1 SGHNT, CDR2 YENEEA. The CDR3 consists of 12 residues. CDR3 in amino acids: CASGQGGEKLFF. The CDR3 nucleotides read TGTGCCAGCGGACAGGGGGGTGAAAAACTGTTTTTT.

The rearrangement links TRBV4-2 to TRBJ2-3; 9 bases are a match to TRBD2. J lost 6 bases, V lost 4 bases, and 14 bases had no gene match. CDR3 length: 17 amino acids. CDR1 is LGHNA and CDR2 is YNFKEQ in the germline V gene. CDR3: CASSPGIAGELGDTQYF. CDR3 nucleotides: TGTGCCAGCAGCCCAGGAATAGCGGGAGAGCTGGGGGATACGCAGTATTTT.

This chain links TRBV9 with TRBJ2-2; D is uncertain. Trimming cost V 3 bases and J 0 bases, with 9 bases left between them. CDR1 and CDR2 (germline): SGDLS, YYNGEE. There are 15 residues in the CDR3. Here the CDR3 reads CASSESRTNTGELFF. CDR3 in DNA: TGTGCCAGCAGCGAATCCAGGACGAACACCGGGGAGCTGTTTTTT.

The chain is built from TRBV5-4 and TRBJ2-1, with a tentative D call TRBD2 (5 bases). This CDR3 is built from 12 residues. CDR1 is SGHNT and CDR2 is YYREEE in the germline V gene (reference sequence). Trimming took off 2 bases at V and 8 bases at J, with 8 bases between the two ends. The CDR3 region has the DNA TGTGCCAGCAGCTTCTCCGGGGATGAGCAGTTCTTC. Translating it yields CASSFSGDEQFF.

The rearrangement uses TRBV19 and TRBJ1-5, with D possibly TRBD1 on 5 matching bases. This CDR3 comprises 15 residues. V dropped 7 bases and J dropped 0 bases, with 13 bases sitting between them. The germline gives CDR1 LNHDA, CDR2 SQIVND (reference sequence). Written as DNA, the CDR3 is TGTGCCAGTACCGTCGGACAACTTAGCAATCAGCCCCAGCATTTT. Protein sequence: CASTVGQLSNQPQHF.

The V and J genes are TRBV2 and TRBJ1-2; TRBD1 aligns across 9 bases. J was trimmed by 6 bases and V by 4 bases; bases with no gene match: 3. Germline CDR1 reads SNHLY; CDR2 reads FYNNEI. The length of the CDR3 is 13 residues. The CDR3: CASSGDRGNGYTF. In nucleotides, the CDR3 is TGTGCCAGCAGTGGCGACAGGGGGAATGGCTACACCTTC.

The V and J genes are TRBV19 and TRBJ1-4, with a weak D call TRBD1 (6 bases). The CDR3 spans 14 residues. Germline V gene sequence: CDR1 LNHDA, CDR2 SQIVND (reference sequence). V was pared by 11 bases and J by 8 bases, with 21 bases between. The DNA of the CDR3 is TGTGCCTCCTCCTCACCCGGGACAAGGGAAAAACTGTTTTTT. Its protein is CASSSPGTREKLFF.

The V gene is TRBV10-3, the J gene TRBJ2-2; D gene uncertain. Trimming shortened V by 2 bases and J by 9 bases, and 13 bases separated the two germline ends. Germline V gene lookup returns CDR1 ENHRY and CDR2 SYGVKD. This CDR3 contains 14 residues. The CDR3 DNA sequence: TGTGCCATCAGTGAGGAGGTTATGCGCCGGGAGCTGTTTTTT. It codes for CAISEEVMRRELFF.

The rearrangement joins TRBV28 to TRBJ1-6, with 11 bases aligning to TRBD1. The CDR3 contains 15 residues. Losses at the gene ends were 4 bases for V and 11 bases for J; bases not matched to a gene: 7. CDR1 and CDR2 from the germline V gene are MDHEN and SYDVKM. CDR3 in amino acids: CASSSDRGLATPLHF. CDR3 DNA: TGTGCCAGCAGTTCGGACAGGGGGCTCGCGACACCCCTCCACTTT.

The V call is TRBV4-2, the J call TRBJ2-1; weak D call: TRBD2 (6 bases). Germline V gene data show CDR1 as LGHNA and CDR2 as YNFKEQ. CDR3 length equals 15 residues. V was trimmed by 1 base and J by 6 bases, leaving 13 bases between them. The CDR3 region is CASSQGPGDFNEQFF. The CDR3 DNA sequence: TGTGCCAGCAGCCAAGGCCCGGGAGATTTCAATGAGCAGTTCTTC.

The sample holds one count of this clone. The chain is built from TRBV7-9 and TRBJ2-1; a possible D gene is TRBD1 (6 bases). The V end was cut by 4 bases, the J end by 2 bases, with 15 bases between. The CDR3 covers 16 residues. The germline V gene has CDR1 SEHNR and CDR2 FQNEAQ (reference sequence). Here the CDR3 reads CASSSNNGTTYNEQFF. The CDR3 DNA reads as TGTGCCAGCAGCTCAAATAACGGGACAACCTACAATGAGCAGTTCTTC.

This rearrangement joins TRBV7-2 to TRBJ2-3, with 9 bases matching TRBD2. Germline V gives CDR1 SGHTA, CDR2 FQGNSA. The CDR3 runs to 16 residues. Germline trimming cut 1 base from V and 3 bases from J; bases unmatched to any gene: 5. CDR3 amino acids: CASSLGALAGTDTQYF. CDR3 bases: TGTGCCAGCAGCTTAGGGGCTCTAGCGGGGACAGATACGCAGTATTTT.

V gene TRBV10-2 combines with J gene TRBJ1-6, with TRBD1 identical over 9 bases. The germline V gene has CDR1 WSHSY and CDR2 SAAADI. V was pared by 8 bases and J by 9 bases, with 23 bases of the junction left unmatched. The length of the CDR3 is 19 residues. DNA of the CDR3: TGCGCCAGCTCTCCTGGAGTAGTTTGGGACAGGGTTTTAGTTTCACCCCTCCACTTT. Its translation: CASSPGVVWDRVLVSPLHF.

The V gene is TRBV29-1, the J gene TRBJ1-1; 9 bases fit TRBD1. The CDR3 totals 13 residues. The germline V gene has CDR1 SQVTM and CDR2 ANQGSEA. With V trimmed by 6 bases and J by 7 bases, 9 bases remained unmatched. CDR3 coding DNA: TGCAGCGTCGGGAGACAGGGGGGTGGTGAAGCTTTCTTT. Translated: CSVGRQGGGEAFF.

This chain links TRBV6-6 with TRBJ1-5; no clear D gene. Trimming took off 2 bases at V and 5 bases at J, with 10 bases between the two ends. CDR1 is MNHNY and CDR2 is SVGAGI in the germline V gene (reference sequence). This CDR3 is 14 amino acids long. CDR3 loop: CASSYRDGDQPQHF. The CDR3 nucleotides read TGTGCCAGCAGTTACCGAGACGGGGATCAGCCCCAGCATTTT.

The chain couples TRBV6-5 to TRBJ1-6; TRBD1 matches at 11 bases. J gave up 10 bases and V 6 bases, and 2 bases lay outside the gene matches. The V gene's germline CDR1 is MNHEY and CDR2 SVGAGI. This CDR3 is built from 13 residues. This chain's CDR3 is CASRDRGRSPLHF. The CDR3 DNA is TGTGCCAGCAGGGACAGGGGGCGATCACCCCTCCACTTT.

This CDR3 is CASSTNQFGGNEQFF. CDR3 DNA: TGTGCCAGCAGCACCAATCAATTCGGGGGGAATGAGCAGTTCTTC. J is TRBJ2-1 and V is TRBV6-5, with TRBD2 matching over 7 bases. V was pared by 6 bases and J by 7 bases, with 12 bases of the junction left unmatched. CDR3 length equals 15 residues. CDR1 and CDR2 from the germline V gene are MNHEY and SVGAGI.